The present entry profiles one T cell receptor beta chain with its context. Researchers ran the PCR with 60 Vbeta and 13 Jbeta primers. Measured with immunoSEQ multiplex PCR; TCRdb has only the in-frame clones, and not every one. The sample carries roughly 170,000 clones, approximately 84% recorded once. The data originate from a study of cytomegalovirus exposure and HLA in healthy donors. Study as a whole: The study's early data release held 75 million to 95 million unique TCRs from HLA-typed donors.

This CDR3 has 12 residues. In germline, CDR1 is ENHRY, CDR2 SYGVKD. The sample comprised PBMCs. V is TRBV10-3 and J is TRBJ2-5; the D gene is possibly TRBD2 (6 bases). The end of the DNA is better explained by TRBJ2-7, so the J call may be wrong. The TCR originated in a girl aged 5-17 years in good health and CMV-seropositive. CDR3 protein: CAISEGGLEQYF. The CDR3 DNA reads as TGTGCCATCAGTGAGGGAGGGCTCGAGCAGTACTTC.